This TCR beta chain was observed in a study of blood T cell repertoires in COVID-19 (dated by TCRdb to 2019 to 2021). General notes on the study: Samples covering the acute and convalescent phases of COVID-19 were provided by collaborators in the United States, Italy and Spain. The prospective study material was composed of cDNA or gDNA derived from T cells, B-cell-depleted T cells, or PBMCs. The dataset comprised deeply sampled blood TCRbeta repertoires from subjects exposed to, actively infected with, or recovered from COVID-19. The repertoires were made available in a free public database intended to serve as a resource for research on the immune response to SARS-CoV-2. Samples came from the ongoing ImmuneRACE study (first 160 participants) plus 1,254 subjects from 6 global collaborators. Nearly every sample came with metadata listing a de-identified subject ID, COVID-19 status, age in years and sex. Where available, HLA class I and class II types were obtained from metadata supplied by the sample provider rather than from assay-based typing. General conclusions and limits of the study: The amount of clinical and demographic metadata varied by source and participant and was provided uncurated.

Via the germline V gene, CDR1 is SGHTA and CDR2 FQGTGA. The junction shows trimming of 0 bases on V and 9 bases on J, and the gene matches do not reach 3 bases of it. From cysteine to phenylalanine, the CDR3 is 15 amino acids long. The CDR3 DNA has 45 bases and is translated from base 1. TCRbeta CDR3 regions were amplified from genomic DNA by means of the immunoSEQ Assay, a bias-controlled multiplex PCR. Per the original workflow: Within the assay, amplification of reference gene primers was used to estimate how many nucleated cells each sample contained. To quantify the absolute abundance of each unique TCRbeta CDR3 rearrangement, sequence reads were collapsed and filtered. For each sample, productive Simpson clonality was calculated by taking the square root of Simpson's diversity index across productive rearrangements. What TCRdb holds here is the immuneACCESS table cut down to in-frame rearrangements. Part of the clones is not present; checked against another copy, under half of the missing clones reflect an unresolved V gene, and the others are unexplained. V and J calls plus clone size are reproduced from that table; the DNA served to infer D and trimming. Here the sample has some 160,000 clones; 80% occur a single time. 5% to 8.5% of the sample belongs to the ten largest clones.

This clone was seen once. Its antigen is currently not known. No quality values exist for individual bases; no much larger clone is one base distant. Collaborating institutions collected whole blood in K2EDTA tubes following their own protocols. Collaborator samples were shipped for TCRbeta analysis as frozen whole blood, isolated PBMCs, or DNA extracted from either sample type. The rearrangement joined TRBV7-3 to TRBJ2-3, with 13 bases matching TRBD2. Sequenced material: peripheral blood. This TCR came from a man in his 70s with active or convalescent COVID-19. The DNA reads as follows: TGTGCCAGCAGCTTAACGACTAGCGGGAGGAACACGCAGTATTTT. Translated, this gives CASSLTTSGRNTQYF.